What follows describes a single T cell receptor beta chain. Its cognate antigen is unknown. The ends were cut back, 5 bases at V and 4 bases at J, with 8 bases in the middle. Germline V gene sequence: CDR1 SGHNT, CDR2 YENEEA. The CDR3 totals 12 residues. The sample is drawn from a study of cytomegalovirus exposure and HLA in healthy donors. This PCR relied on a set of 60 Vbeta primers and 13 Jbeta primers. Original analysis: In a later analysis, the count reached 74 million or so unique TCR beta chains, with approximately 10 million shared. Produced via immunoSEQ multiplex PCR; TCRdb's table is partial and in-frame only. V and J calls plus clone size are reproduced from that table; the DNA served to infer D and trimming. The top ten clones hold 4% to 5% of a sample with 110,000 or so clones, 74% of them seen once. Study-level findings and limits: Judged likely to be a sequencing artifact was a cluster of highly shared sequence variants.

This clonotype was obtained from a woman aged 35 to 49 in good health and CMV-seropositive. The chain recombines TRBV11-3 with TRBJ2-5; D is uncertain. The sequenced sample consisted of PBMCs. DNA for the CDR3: TGTGCCAGCAGCGCCGCTACAGAGACCCAGTACTTC. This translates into CASSAATETQYF.